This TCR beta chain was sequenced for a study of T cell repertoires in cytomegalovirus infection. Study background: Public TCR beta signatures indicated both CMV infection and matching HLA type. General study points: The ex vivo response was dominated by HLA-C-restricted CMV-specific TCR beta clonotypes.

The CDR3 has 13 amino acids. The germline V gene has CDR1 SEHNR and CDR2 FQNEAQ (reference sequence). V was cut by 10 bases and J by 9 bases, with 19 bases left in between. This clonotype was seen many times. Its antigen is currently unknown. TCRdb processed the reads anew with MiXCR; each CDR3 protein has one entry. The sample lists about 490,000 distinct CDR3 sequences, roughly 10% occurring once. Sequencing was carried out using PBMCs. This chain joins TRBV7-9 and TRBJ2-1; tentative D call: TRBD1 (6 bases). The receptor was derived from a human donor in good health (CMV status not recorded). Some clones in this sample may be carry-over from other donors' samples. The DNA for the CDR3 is TGTGCCACCCAAGGTCGGACAGCGGCTGAGCAGTTCTTC. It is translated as CATQGRTAAEQFF. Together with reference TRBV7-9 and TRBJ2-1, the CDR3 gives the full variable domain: DTGVSQNPRHKITKRGQNVTFRCDPISEHNRLYWYRQTLGQGPEFLTYFQNEAQLEKSRLLSDRFSAERPKGSFSTLEIQRTEQGDSAMYLCATQGRTAAEQFFGPGTRLTVL.